This T cell receptor (beta chain) was observed in a study of T cell responses to AZD1222 COVID-19 vaccine. Broader study findings: Only a handful of AZD1222 recipients, more than 5 in all, had baseline seropositivity. Epitopes outside B.1.351 and B.1.1.7 mutated regions reportedly drew nearly half of spike TCRs.

The CDR3 runs 14 residues. Germline assignment: CDR1 MNHEY and CDR2 SMNVEV (reference sequence). The trim removed 5 bases at V and 6 bases at J, leaving 6 bases unmatched. As for this clone: Its antigen remains unknown.

Assay used: immunoSEQ multiplex PCR; TCRdb lists only in-frame clones, some missing. This table has 170,000 or so clones, 85% to 95% appearing once. The J gene is TRBJ1-5, the V gene TRBV27; 8 positions agree with TRBD1. This material consisted of peripheral blood, taken 28 days after the second dose of the MenACWY control vaccine. The origin of this receptor is an adult who received the MenACWY meningococcal vaccine as a control. The CDR3: CASSLTGAGQPQHF. The CDR3, as DNA: TGTGCCAGCAGTCTGACAGGGGCAGGTCAGCCCCAGCATTTT.